This T cell receptor (beta chain) appears in the sequencing data of a study of early T cells in non-severe SARS-CoV-2 infection. This clonotype came up a few times. What it binds is not known. The protocol attached unique molecular identifiers to individual cDNA molecules. From the 5' RACE reads, TCRdb called clonotypes with MiXCR, one entry per CDR3 protein. The sample has tens of thousands of distinct CDR3 sequences, 14% to 15% seen once; the top ten hold 5.5%. Study results and limitations: VDJdb-based matching was biased toward anti-spike CD8 responses and missed private and CD4 specificities.

This receptor was identified in an adult who was a healthcare worker with PCR-confirmed SARS-CoV-2 infection or an uninfected control (not recorded which). Sample: whole blood.

The CDR3 DNA sequence: TGCGCCAGCAGCACTCGACAGGGGGACACCGGGGAGCTGTTTTTT. Its translation is CASSTRQGDTGELFF. The rearrangement joins TRBV4-1 to TRBJ2-2, with TRBD1 matching 9 bases. In germline, CDR1 is MGHRA, CDR2 YSYEKL. The CDR3 length is 15 residues. The V and J ends lost 5 bases and 3 bases, in that order; junction bases with no gene match: 4.